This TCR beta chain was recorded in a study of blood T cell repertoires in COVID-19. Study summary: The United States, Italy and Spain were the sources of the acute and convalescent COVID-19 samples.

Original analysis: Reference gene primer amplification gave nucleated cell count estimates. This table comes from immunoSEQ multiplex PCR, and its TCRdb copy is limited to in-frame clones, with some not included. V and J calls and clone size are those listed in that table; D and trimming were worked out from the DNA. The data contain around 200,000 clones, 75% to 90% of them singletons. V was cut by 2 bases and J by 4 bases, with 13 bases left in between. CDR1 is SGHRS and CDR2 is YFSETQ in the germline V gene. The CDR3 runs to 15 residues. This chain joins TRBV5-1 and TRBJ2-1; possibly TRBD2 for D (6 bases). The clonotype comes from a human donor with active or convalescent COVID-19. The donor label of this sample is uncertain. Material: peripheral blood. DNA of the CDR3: TGCGCCAGCAGCTTAGACGGGAGTGATTACAATGAGCAGTTCTTC. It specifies CASSLDGSDYNEQFF.